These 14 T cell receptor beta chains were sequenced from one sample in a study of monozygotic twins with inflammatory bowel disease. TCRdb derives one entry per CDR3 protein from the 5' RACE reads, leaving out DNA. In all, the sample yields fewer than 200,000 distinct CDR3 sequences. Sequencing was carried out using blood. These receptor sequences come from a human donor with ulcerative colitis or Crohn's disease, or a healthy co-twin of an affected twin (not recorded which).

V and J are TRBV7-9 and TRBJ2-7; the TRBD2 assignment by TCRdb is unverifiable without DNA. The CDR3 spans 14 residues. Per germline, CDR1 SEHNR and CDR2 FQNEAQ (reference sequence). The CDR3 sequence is CASSLVAGGSEQYF.

CDR3 residues: CASSSFPGGSYNEQFF. J is TRBJ2-1 and V is TRBV11-3. CDR3 size: 16 residues. The germline CDR1 and CDR2 sequences are SGHNT and YENEEA.

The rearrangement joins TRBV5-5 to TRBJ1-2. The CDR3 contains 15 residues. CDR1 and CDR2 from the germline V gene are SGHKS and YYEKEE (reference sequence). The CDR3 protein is CASSRISGPSYGYTF.

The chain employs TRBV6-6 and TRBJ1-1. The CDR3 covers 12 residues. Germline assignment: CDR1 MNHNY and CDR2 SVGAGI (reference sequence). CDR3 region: CASSHENTEAFF.

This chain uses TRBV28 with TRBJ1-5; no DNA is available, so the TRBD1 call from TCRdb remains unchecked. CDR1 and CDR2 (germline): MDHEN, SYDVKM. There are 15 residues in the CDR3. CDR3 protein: CASSVSGQPNQPQHF.

The CDR3 spells CASSIRSGSRDNEQFF. V usage is TRBV19 and J usage is TRBJ2-1; TCRdb designates TRBD2, a call that cannot be tested without DNA. This CDR3 has 16 residues. Germline V CDR1 and CDR2: LNHDA, SQIVND (reference sequence). The full variable domain, in which reference TRBV19 and TRBJ2-1 provide the parts outside the CDR3, is DGGITQSPKYLFRKEGQNVTLSCEQNLNHDAMYWYRQDPGQGLRLIYYSQIVNDFQKGDIAEGYSVSREKKESFPLTVTSAQKNPTAFYLCASSIRSGSRDNEQFFGPGTRLTVL.

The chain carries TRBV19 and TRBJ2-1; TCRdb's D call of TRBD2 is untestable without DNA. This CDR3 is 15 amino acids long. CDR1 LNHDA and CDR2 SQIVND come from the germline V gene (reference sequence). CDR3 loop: CASSTGLNSYNEQFF.

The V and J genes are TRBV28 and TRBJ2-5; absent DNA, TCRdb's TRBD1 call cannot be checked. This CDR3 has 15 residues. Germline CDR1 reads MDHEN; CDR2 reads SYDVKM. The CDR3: CASSLRGRHQETQYF. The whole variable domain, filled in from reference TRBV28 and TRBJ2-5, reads DVKVTQSSRYLVKRTGEKVFLECVQDMDHENMFWYRQDPGLGLRLIYFSYDVKMKEKGDIPEGYSVSREKKERFSLILESASTNQTSMYLCASSLRGRHQETQYFGPGTRLLVL.

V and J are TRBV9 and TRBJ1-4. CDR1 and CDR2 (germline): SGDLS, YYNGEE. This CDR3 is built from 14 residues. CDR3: CTSSVAGGDEKLFF.

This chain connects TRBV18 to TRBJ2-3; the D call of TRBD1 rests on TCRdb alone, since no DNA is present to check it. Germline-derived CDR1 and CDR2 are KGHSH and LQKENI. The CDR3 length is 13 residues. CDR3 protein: CASSRQDQDTQYF. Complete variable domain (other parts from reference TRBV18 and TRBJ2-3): NAGVMQNPRHLVRRRGQEARLRCSPMKGHSHVYWYRQLPEEGLKFMVYLQKENIIDESGMPKERFSAEFPKEGPSILRIQQVVRGDSAAYFCASSRQDQDTQYFGPGTRLTVL.

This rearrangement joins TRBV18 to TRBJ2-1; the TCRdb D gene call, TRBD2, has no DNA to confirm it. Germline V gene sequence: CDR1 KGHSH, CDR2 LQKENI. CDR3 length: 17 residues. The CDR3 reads CASSHGRLAGGYNEQFF.

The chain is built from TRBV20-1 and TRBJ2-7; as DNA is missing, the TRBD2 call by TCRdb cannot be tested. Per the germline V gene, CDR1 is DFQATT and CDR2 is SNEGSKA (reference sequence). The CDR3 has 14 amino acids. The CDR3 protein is CSALSGSQTYEQYF.

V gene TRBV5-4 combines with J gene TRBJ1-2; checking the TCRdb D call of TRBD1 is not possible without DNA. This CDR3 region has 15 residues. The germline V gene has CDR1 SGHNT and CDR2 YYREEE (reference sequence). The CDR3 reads CASSSTLTGKDGYTF.

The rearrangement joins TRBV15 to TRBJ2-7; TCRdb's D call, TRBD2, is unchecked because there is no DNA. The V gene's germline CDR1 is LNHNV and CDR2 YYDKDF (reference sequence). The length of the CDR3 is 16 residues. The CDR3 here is CATSREGTARTYEQYF.